Each of the 9 T cell receptor beta chains below was sequenced from the same sample in a study of tumor-infiltrating lymphocytes in primary liver carcinoma. From 500 ng total RNA, TCR beta cDNA was generated with a primer in the constant region. Library construction for TCR beta comprised three nested multiplex PCR rounds performed with slightly modified ARM-PCR. Two initial PCR rounds of around 10 cycles each paired TRBV1-TRBV30 forward primers with a C-beta reverse primer. One entry per CDR3 protein results from TCRdb running MiXCR on the multiplex PCR reads. The top ten hold under 30% of the sample, which has just under 95,000 distinct CDR3 sequences, about 70% seen once. Extraction of RNA together with DNA used 20-30 mg of unsorted bulk tissue. The material sequenced was tumor-adjacent normal liver tissue. The receptors were sampled from a man aged 35-49 years with primary liver carcinoma and hepatitis B virus infection.

The chain employs TRBV19 and TRBJ2-6; D call uncertain. V dropped 0 bases and J dropped 1 base, with 13 bases sitting between them. Germline V gives CDR1 LNHDA, CDR2 SQIVND (reference sequence). This CDR3 spans 18 amino acids. The CDR3 bases are TGTGCCAGTAGTATAGAATTTTTCGAGGCTTCTGGGGCCAACGTCCTGACTTTC. As protein: CASSIEFFEASGANVLTF.

The chain combines TRBV6-6 with TRBJ1-5; D gene ambiguous. This CDR3 is built from 13 residues. CDR1 is MNHNY, CDR2 SVGAGI, per germline (reference sequence). The germline V and J ends were trimmed by 4 bases and 8 bases, with 12 bases remaining between them. CDR3 sequence reads: CASSFSAKEPQHF. The CDR3 DNA follows: TGTGCCAGCAGTTTTTCAGCGAAAGAGCCCCAGCATTTT.

This clonotype was observed a single time. No conserved phenylalanine or tryptophan is present at the end of the CDR3, so a read error is the likely explanation. The chain links TRBV4-2 to TRBJ2-1, with 10 bases lining up with TRBD2. This CDR3 is 16 amino acids long. CDR1 is LGHNA and CDR2 is YNFKEQ in the germline V gene. CDR3 DNA sequence: TGTGCCAGGAGCCAGGCGGGGACTAGCGTCTACAATGAGCAGTTCTTG. Protein sequence: CARSQAGTSVYNEQFL.

Notes on this clonotype: Since a much larger clone is just one base distant, this may be a read error. The V and J genes are TRBV10-3 and TRBJ2-3, with D perhaps given as TRBD1 or TRBD2 (5 bases each). The CDR3 loop spans 15 amino acids. Germline V gene data show CDR1 as ENHRY and CDR2 as SYGVKD. For the CDR3, the DNA is TGTGCCATCAGTGAGTCCGGGATTTCGACAGATGCGCAGTATTTT. Protein: CAISESGISTDAQYF.

On this clonotype itself: At one end, the junction sequence differs from germline, possibly due to a read error. Here the CDR3 DNA reads TGTGACAGCAGCTTAAGGCTAACGGAGAACACCGGGAAGCTGTTTTTT. Translated: CDSSLRLTENTGKLFF. The rearrangement joins TRBV11-2 to TRBJ2-2; maybe TRBD2 (5 bases). The CDR3 totals 16 residues. Germline CDR1 SGHAT, CDR2 FQNNGV.

The chain is built from TRBV25-1 and TRBJ2-2, with TRBD1 matching over 9 bases. CDR3 length equals 16 residues. Germline values: CDR1 MGHDK, CDR2 SYGVNS. The CDR3 spells CVSSEWTGELTGELFF. In DNA, the CDR3 is TGTGTCAGTAGTGAATGGACAGGGGAGCTCACCGGGGAGCTGTTTTTT.

To note about this clonotype: At one end the junction does not follow the germline gene, possibly because of a read error. V is TRBV28 and J is TRBJ1-6; D remains ambiguous. The CDR3 is 14 amino acids. The germline V gene encodes CDR1 MDHEN and CDR2 SYDVKM. The CDR3 sequence: CASRNSFANSPLRF. CDR3 coding DNA: TGTGCCAGCAGGAACTCGTTCGCCAATTCACCCCTCCGCTTT.

There are a few counts of this clonotype. The V and J genes are TRBV15 and TRBJ2-4; 8 nucleotides align to TRBD2. The CDR3 loop spans 15 amino acids. CDR1 is LNHNV and CDR2 is YYDKDF in the germline V gene (reference sequence). The junction had 4 bases not matched to a gene; V was cut back by 3 bases and J by 3 bases. The CDR3 spells CATSSPGLVKNIQYF. The CDR3 DNA reads TGTGCCACCAGCAGCCCGGGACTAGTCAAAAACATTCAGTACTTC.

For this clonotype: Mismatch with germline at one junction end may stem from a read error. The chain uses TRBV30 and TRBJ1-4, with TRBD1 matching 9 bases. CDR3 length: 15 residues. Germline CDR1 and CDR2: GTSNPN and SVGIG (reference sequence). The CDR3 DNA is TGTGCCCACCAGACAGGGGGAGCGGCTAATGTAAAACTGTTTTTT. This gives the protein CAHQTGGAANVKLFF.